This T cell receptor beta chain came from a study of blood T cell repertoires in COVID-19. Germline V gene lookup returns CDR1 MDHEN and CDR2 SYDVKM. CDR3 length: 12 residues. V was cut by 5 bases and J by 8 bases, with 12 bases left in between. Generated by immunoSEQ multiplex PCR, the TCRdb table keeps only in-frame clones and is missing some. The table lists about 190,000 clones, 85% to 90% of them singletons. This sequence joins TRBV28 and TRBJ1-2; D is unclear. This TCR was recovered from a man aged 40-50 years with active or convalescent COVID-19. The sequencing input was peripheral blood. The CDR3 DNA reads as TGTGCCAGCAGTCCCATCAGGAGGGGCTACACCTTC. Protein: CASSPIRRGYTF.